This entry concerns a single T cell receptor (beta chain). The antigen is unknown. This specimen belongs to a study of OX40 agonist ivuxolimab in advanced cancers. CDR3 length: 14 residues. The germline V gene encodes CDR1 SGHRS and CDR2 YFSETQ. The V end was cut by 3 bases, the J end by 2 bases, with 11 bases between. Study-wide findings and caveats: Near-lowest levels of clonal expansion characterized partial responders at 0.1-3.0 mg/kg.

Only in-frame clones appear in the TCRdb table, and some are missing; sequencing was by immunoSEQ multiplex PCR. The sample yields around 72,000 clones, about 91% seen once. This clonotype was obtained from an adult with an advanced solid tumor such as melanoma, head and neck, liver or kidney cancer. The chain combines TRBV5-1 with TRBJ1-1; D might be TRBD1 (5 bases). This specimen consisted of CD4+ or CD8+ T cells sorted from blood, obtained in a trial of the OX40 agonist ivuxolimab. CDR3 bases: TGCGCCAGCAGCTCGGGACCGACCAACACTGAAGCTTTCTTT. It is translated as CASSSGPTNTEAFF.